The TCR beta chain described here comes from a study of STAT3 mutations in large granular lymphocyte leukemia. As for the study in general: Around two fifths of treated T-LGLL patients showed hematologic response to immunosuppression. Study-wide results and limits: Every T-cell large granular lymphocyte leukemia patient had at least one immunodominant TCR beta clonotype.

Comments on this clone: Its antigen is currently unknown.

The CDR3 loop spans 11 amino acids. Trimming took 7 bases from V and 2 from J, leaving 2 bases between them. Per the germline V gene, CDR1 is MNHNY and CDR2 is SVGAGI (reference sequence). The protocol was immunoSEQ multiplex PCR, while the TCRdb copy is restricted to in-frame clones and leaves out a portion. The table lists over 25,000 clones, 60% to 85% of them singletons. The TCR originated in a woman aged 45-65 years with T-cell large granular lymphocyte leukemia. Some clones in this sample may be carry-over from other donors' samples. V and J are TRBV6-6 and TRBJ2-2, with unresolved D. The specimen sequenced was peripheral blood mononuclear cells. CDR3 residues: CASKNTGELFF. DNA of the CDR3: TGTGCCAGCAAAAACACCGGGGAGCTGTTTTTT.